Listed below are T cell receptor beta chains from one sample, sequenced in a study of regulatory T cells in long-lasting Graves disease. TCRdb itself ran the multiplex PCR reads through MiXCR, one entry per CDR3 protein. The sample includes about 470,000 distinct CDR3 sequences, 20% of them seen just once. Material: peripheral blood mononuclear cells (PBMCs), obtained when the disease was refractory, from a patient treated with antithyroid drugs. The source is a female donor with Graves disease. The CDR3 runs from the conserved cysteine through the conserved F or W. The D gene is left open where the match is weak. Not every row has a clone size; where given, it reads once, few, many or a size class.

clone_size	d_call	v_call	j_call	cdr3_nt	cdr3_aa
-	-	TRBV28	TRBJ1-5	TGTGCCAGCAGCCCCCCCGGACCCCAGAGTTATAGCAATCAGCCCCAGCATTTT	CASSPPGPQSYSNQPQHF
few	-	TRBV28	TRBJ2-7	TGTGCCAGCAGTTTAGCTCGTGACACCGGCTACGAGCAGTACTTC	CASSLARDTGYEQYF
few	-	TRBV20-1	TRBJ2-3	TGCAGTGCTGGGGTAACAGATACGCAGTATTTT	CSAGVTDTQYF
few	TRBD1	TRBV20-1	TRBJ2-1	TGCAGTGCTAGCCCCTGGGACAGGGTGAACAATGAGCAGTTCTTC	CSASPWDRVNNEQFF
many	TRBD1	TRBV12-3/TRBV12-4	TRBJ2-2	TGTGCCAGCAGCCCATCGGTGGACAGGGCCGGGGAGCTGTTTTTT	CASSPSVDRAGELFF
few	-	TRBV9	TRBJ1-1	TGTGCCAGCAGCGTTAAGGGGGGAGGAACTGAAGCTTTCTTT	CASSVKGGGTEAFF
many	-	TRBV24-1	TRBJ1-2	TGTGCCACCAGTGACCAATTGGGTTATGGCTACACCTTC	CATSDQLGYGYTF
-	-	TRBV4-1	TRBJ1-2	TGCGCCAGCAGCCAAGTGTCCCTTGACTCCCCCATCTATGGCTACACCTTC	CASSQVSLDSPIYGYTF
few	TRBD2	TRBV4-2	TRBJ2-4	TGTGCCAGCAGCCTCCTTAGCGGGACCATAAACATTCAGTACTTC	CASSLLSGTINIQYF
few	TRBD2	TRBV20-1	TRBJ2-5	TGCAGTGCTATGCTACCGGGACTTTTAGCGGGCCAAGAGACCCAGTACTTC	CSAMLPGLLAGQETQYF
-	-	TRBV7-9	TRBJ1-1	TGTGCCAGCAGGGAAAGAGAGATGAACACTGAAGCTTTCTTT	CASREREMNTEAFF
-	-	TRBV29-1	TRBJ1-1	TGCAGCGCACCCTTAGGGGGAACCACTGAAGCTTTCTTT	CSAPLGGTTEAFF
-	TRBD2	TRBV6-2/TRBV6-3	TRBJ2-7	TGTGCCAGCGGAAGAACGTTGGCGGGAGGCCTCTACGAGCAGTACTTC	CASGRTLAGGLYEQYF
-	-	TRBV5-1	TRBJ1-2	TGCGCCAGCAGCTTGGATGTGAACTTCTATGGCTACACCTTC	CASSLDVNFYGYTF
-	TRBD1	TRBV10-3	TRBJ2-3	TGTGCCATCAGTGAGTCGGGGACAGGGGCTAAAATAGATACGCAGTATTTT	CAISESGTGAKIDTQYF
many	TRBD1	TRBV28	TRBJ1-6	TGTGCCAGCAGTTTAGGGACAGGGGACTCACCCCTCCACTTT	CASSLGTGDSPLHF
few	-	TRBV7-9	TRBJ2-2	TGTGCCAGCGGCATATCTGAGAACACCGGGGAGCTGTTTTTT	CASGISENTGELFF
-	-	TRBV7-3	TRBJ2-3	TGTGCCAGCAGCTCCCCGATCACAGATACGCAGTATTTT	CASSSPITDTQYF
many	-	TRBV27	TRBJ2-7	TGTGCCAGCAGTTTATCACCTGGGACGGGGCCCTACGAGCAGTACTTC	CASSLSPGTGPYEQYF
once	-	TRBV29-1	TRBJ2-4	TGCAGCGTTGCGCGGGGGCCCGGGGACATTCAGTACTTC	CSVARGPGDIQYF
many	-	TRBV11-2	TRBJ1-1	TGTGCCAGCAGCTTTGGGCCAGGGAGTAACACTGAAGCTTTCTTT	CASSFGPGSNTEAFF
few	-	TRBV27	TRBJ1-1	TGTGCCAGCAGTTCCCGCGGCGGGGTACCTTCTGGCACTGAAGCTTTCTTT	CASSSRGGVPSGTEAFF
-	-	TRBV7-6	TRBJ2-1	TGTGCCAGCAGCTTAGCGACAGCGGTCATCTACAATGAGCAGTTCTTC	CASSLATAVIYNEQFF
-	-	TRBV29-1	TRBJ2-7	TGCAGCGTTGTCGTCCCCGGTCGCGGCGCCGAGCAGTACTTC	CSVVVPGRGAEQYF
few	-	TRBV7-6	TRBJ2-5	TGTGCCAGCAGCTTAGACAGAAACCAAGAGACCCAGTACTTC	CASSLDRNQETQYF
many	-	TRBV27	TRBJ2-7	TGTGCCAGCAGGGAGGGGATCTCCTACGAGCAGTACTTC	CASREGISYEQYF
many	-	TRBV12-3/TRBV12-4	TRBJ1-1	TGTGCCAGCAGTTTTAGGCTGTCGGATCTTTATGTGGCTGAAGCTTTCTTT	CASSFRLSDLYVAEAFF
few	-	TRBV20-1	TRBJ2-3	TGCAGTGCTAAAGCCGGGTCTTCTAGCACAGATACGCAGTATTTT	CSAKAGSSSTDTQYF
many	-	TRBV29-1	TRBJ1-4	TGCAGCGCACGGAGCACGGGGCAAGCACTGTTTTTT	CSARSTGQALFF
many	TRBD2	TRBV7-9	TRBJ2-5	TGTGCCAGCAGCTTCGCGGGGGGGAGTAGAGAGACCCAGTACTTC	CASSFAGGSRETQYF
few	TRBD1	TRBV7-9	TRBJ2-7	TGTGCCAGCAGCTCGGGACAGGGAGTCTCCTTCGACTACGAGCAGTACTTC	CASSSGQGVSFDYEQYF
-	TRBD1	TRBV12-3/TRBV12-4	TRBJ1-1	TGTGCCAGCAGTTTACGTACCGGGACAGGGCCCACTGAAGCTTTCTTT	CASSLRTGTGPTEAFF
few	-	TRBV29-1	TRBJ1-2	TGCAGCGTTGAGGTCTCCAGGCTTGGTGGTGGCTACACCTTC	CSVEVSRLGGGYTF
many	-	TRBV4-3	TRBJ1-6	TGCGCCAGCAGCCAAGATCTGGGGGGTCCCCTCCACTTT	CASSQDLGGPLHF
-	TRBD1	TRBV11-2	TRBJ2-6	TGTGCCAGCAGCACAGGGGTCGGGGCCAACGTCCTGACTTTC	CASSTGVGANVLTF
few	TRBD2	TRBV7-2	TRBJ2-4	TGTGCCAGCAGTTCTTCCGGGACTAGCGGGAGGGCCGAGTACTTC	CASSSSGTSGRAEYF
-	TRBD2	TRBV28	TRBJ2-1	TGTGCCAGCAGACTATTTAGCGGGAGTTCCTACAATGAGCAGTTCTTC	CASRLFSGSSYNEQFF
-	TRBD2	TRBV5-8	TRBJ2-7	TGTGCCAGCAGCTTGGTGGGACTAGCGGGTCTTGAGCAGTACTTC	CASSLVGLAGLEQYF
many	-	TRBV27	TRBJ1-1	TGTGCCAGCAGTGCCGCAGGATTCATGAACACTGAAGCTTTCTTT	CASSAAGFMNTEAFF
many	-	TRBV6-1	TRBJ1-4	TGTGCCACTAGAGCTGGACTTTCTGCAACTAATGAAAAACTGTTTTTT	CATRAGLSATNEKLFF
many	-	TRBV28	TRBJ1-5	TGTGCCAGCAGTGACAGGTTCCTAAATCAGCCCCAGCATTTT	CASSDRFLNQPQHF
many	-	TRBV20-1	TRBJ1-1	TGCAGTGCTATCAAGCGGACAGTTTGGAACACTGAAGCTTTCTTT	CSAIKRTVWNTEAFF
few	-	TRBV7-6	TRBJ2-5	TGTGCCAGCAGCTTACATCGGGGCGGAGAGACCCAGTACTTC	CASSLHRGGETQYF
many	TRBD1	TRBV24-1	TRBJ2-4	TGTGCCACCAGTGAGCGACAGGGAATTCAGTACTTC	CATSERQGIQYF
-	-	TRBV11-1	TRBJ2-7	TGTGCCAGTAGACCTCGGGACGGTGACGAGCAGTACTTC	CASRPRDGDEQYF
-	-	TRBV25-1	TRBJ2-7	TGTGCCAGCAGTAACACTCCCCTGAGCGAGCAGTACTTC	CASSNTPLSEQYF
many	-	TRBV28	TRBJ1-2	TGTGCCAGTGCGAGGGGGGGCCCCTATGGCTACACCTTC	CASARGGPYGYTF
few	TRBD1	TRBV6-9	TRBJ2-2	TGTGCCAGCAGTTACATACAGGGGGCGACCGGGGAGCTGTTTTTT	CASSYIQGATGELFF
many	-	TRBV5-1	TRBJ1-5	TGCGCCAGCAGCCCGGAACGGGGTCAGCCCCAGCATTTT	CASSPERGQPQHF
few	TRBD2	TRBV14	TRBJ2-2	TGTGCCAGCAGCCAAGAGACGGGAGGGGCGAACACCGGGGAGCTGTTTTTT	CASSQETGGANTGELFF
-	-	TRBV20-1	TRBJ2-7	TGCAGTGGTAGGGACCGACCCTACGAGCAGTACTTC	CSGRDRPYEQYF
-	TRBD1	TRBV7-6	TRBJ2-1	TGTGCCAGCAGCTTAGGACCCGGGACAGGGGGCAATGAGCAGTTCTTC	CASSLGPGTGGNEQFF
many	-	TRBV7-9	TRBJ1-1	TGTGCCAGCAGCTTCCGAAAAGCCAACACTGAAGCTTTCTTT	CASSFRKANTEAFF
few	-	TRBV9	TRBJ2-6	TGTGCCAGCAGCGGGGTCAGGGGAGGCTCTGGGGCCAACGTCCTGACTTTC	CASSGVRGGSGANVLTF